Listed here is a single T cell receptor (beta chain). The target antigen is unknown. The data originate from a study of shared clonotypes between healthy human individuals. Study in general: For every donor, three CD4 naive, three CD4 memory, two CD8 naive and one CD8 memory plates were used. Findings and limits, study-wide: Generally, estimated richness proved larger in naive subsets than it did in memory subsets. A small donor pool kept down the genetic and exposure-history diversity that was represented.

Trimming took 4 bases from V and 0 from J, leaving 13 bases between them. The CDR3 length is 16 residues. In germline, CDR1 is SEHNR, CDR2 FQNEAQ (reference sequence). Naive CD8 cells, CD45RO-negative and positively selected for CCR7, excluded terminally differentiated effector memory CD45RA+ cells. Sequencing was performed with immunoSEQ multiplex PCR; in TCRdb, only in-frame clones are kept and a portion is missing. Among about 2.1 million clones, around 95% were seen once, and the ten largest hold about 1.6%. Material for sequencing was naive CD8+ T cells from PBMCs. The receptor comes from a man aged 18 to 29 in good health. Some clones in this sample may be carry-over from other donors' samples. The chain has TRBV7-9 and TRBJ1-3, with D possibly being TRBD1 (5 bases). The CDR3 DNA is TGTGCCAGCAGCTCCCGGGACGGTTACTCTGGAAACACCATATATTTT. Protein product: CASSSRDGYSGNTIYF.